A single sample gave rise to the 6 T cell receptor beta chains below, sequenced in a study of blood T cell repertoires in COVID-19. Generated by immunoSEQ multiplex PCR, the TCRdb table keeps only in-frame clones and is missing some. This table holds around 190,000 clones, 84% found once. Sample: peripheral blood. Receptors originate from a human donor in a cohort sampled during active COVID-19.

The rearrangement joins TRBV4-1 to TRBJ2-2, with 8 nucleotides matching TRBD1. Germline trimming cut 3 bases from V and 4 bases from J; bases unmatched to any gene: 4. The CDR3 runs 15 residues. Germline V gene sequence: CDR1 MGHRA, CDR2 YSYEKL. CDR3 nucleotides: TGCGCCAGCAGCCAGGACAGGGCGGGCACCGGGGAGCTGTTTTTT. Translation gives CASSQDRAGTGELFF.

This clone occurred a few times. The chain carries TRBV27 and TRBJ1-5; 7 bases agree with TRBD1. The ends lost 8 bases at V and 7 bases at J; junction bases unmatched: 14. Per germline, CDR1 MNHEY and CDR2 SMNVEV (reference sequence). This CDR3 is 15 amino acids long. CDR3 nucleotides: TGTGCCAGCTCTGCGAAGCCGGGGACAGAGCAGCCCCAGCATTTT. This sequence encodes CASSAKPGTEQPQHF.

The rearrangement uses TRBV23-1 and TRBJ2-1; 9 bases map to TRBD2. TRBV23-1 is classed as an ORF, of uncertain function. The CDR3 contains 20 residues. Trimming removed 2 bases from V and 4 bases from J; junction bases left unmatched: 18. In nucleotides, the CDR3 is TGCGCCAGCAGTCAACCCCCCAGAATTTGGCGGGAGGGCCTGTACAATGAGCAGTTCTTC. Residues: CASSQPPRIWREGLYNEQFF.

The chain recombines TRBV6-6 with TRBJ2-1; 7 bases align to TRBD2. J was trimmed by 6 bases and V by 2 bases; bases with no gene match: 7. The CDR3 is 15 amino acids. Germline V lookup: CDR1 MNHNY, CDR2 SVGAGI (reference sequence). CDR3 sequence (DNA): TGTGCCAGCAGTTACCAGGCGGGAGCGGGCAATGAGCAGTTCTTC. Translated: CASSYQAGAGNEQFF.

This sequence joins TRBV2 and TRBJ2-3, with 10 bases aligning to TRBD2. Germline V lookup: CDR1 SNHLY, CDR2 FYNNEI. V lost 4 bases and J lost 5; bases outside the gene matches: 6. The length of the CDR3 is 15 residues. CDR3 in DNA: TGTGCCAGCAGTGCTCGCCTAGCGGGAGTAGATACGCAGTATTTT. Translated, it gives CASSARLAGVDTQYF.

The chain joins TRBV6-4 to TRBJ2-4; D may be TRBD2 (6 bases). Trimming pared 0 bases from V and 1 base from J, leaving 19 bases between. Germline CDR1 reads MRHNA; CDR2 reads SNTAGT. This CDR3 is 19 amino acids long. The CDR3 DNA follows: TGTGCCAGCAGTGACTCGGCTAGCGTCACTGACCCCGCCAAAAACATTCAGTACTTC. It yields the protein CASSDSASVTDPAKNIQYF.